This T cell receptor (beta chain) appears in the sequencing data of a study of cytomegalovirus exposure and HLA in healthy donors (dated by TCRdb to about 2017). General notes on the study: According to a later analysis, one platform produced both the roughly 110 validation repertoires and the 666 repertoires of the first cohort. The study was designed to test whether signatures of past pathogen exposure could be identified by cataloging public T cell receptors. A separate validation cohort of some 130 different subjects was used in addition to the roughly 640-subject first cohort. To predict cytomegalovirus infection status, the study brought together high-throughput TCR immunosequencing, statistical association of individual TCRs with disease status, and machine learning. Study-level results and caveats: According to the authors, the approach could potentially be generalized to other disease states and immunological phenotypes. In both the original and validation cohorts, the classifier was reported to diagnose cytomegalovirus status with high specificity and sensitivity. Of the cluster scores, roughly 93% were above 0 in a later analysis, which found that TCRs clustered in the first cohort also tended to co-occur in the 110 or so validation repertoires. Across donors, most TCR sequences were observed very rarely, whereas some public TCRs were present in many individuals. In vitro tests confirmed that a few of the cytomegalovirus-associated TCR beta chains recognize cytomegalovirus antigens. A total of 150 or so TCR beta chains were listed by the study as associated with cytomegalovirus. The validation cohort had no HLA typing available for a later analysis, so co-occurrence within that cohort was assessed over all 120 or so repertoires.

With regard to this clone: Its antigen is still unknown. Qualities for individual bases were not recorded, and no much larger clone is one base off.

Receptor amplification or capture employed the immunoSEQ multiplex PCR assay. Regarding the original processing steps: A statistical classification framework was developed to diagnose cytomegalovirus status using the catalog of TCR beta chain sequences. What TCRdb holds here is the immuneACCESS table cut down to in-frame rearrangements. Part of the clones is not present; checked against another copy, under half of the missing clones reflect an unresolved V gene, and the others are unexplained. The V and J calls and clone size were taken over from that table, and D and trimming were inferred from the DNA. For this sample the table gives around 94,000 clones, of which approximately 94% were detected only once. The ten largest make up around 0.85% of the sample. The donors belonged to the validation cohort of over a hundred subjects, which was separate from the approximately 700-subject first cohort.

CDR1 is given as SGHAT and CDR2 as FQDESV, both from the germline V gene (reference sequence). V is pared back by 1 base and J by 1 base, with 10 bases lying between the germline termini. The CDR3 spans 16 residues, from the cysteine through the phenylalanine. Just CDR3 DNA is preserved here, 48 bases in frame from base 1. The sample taken for sequencing was PBMCs. The chain links TRBV11-1 with TRBJ1-4; the D gene is not confidently resolved. This receptor was identified in a woman aged 18-35 years in good health and CMV-seronegative. CDR3 region: CASSLGDGRTNEKLFF. The DNA sequence is TGTGCCAGCAGCTTAGGCGACGGGAGAACTAATGAAAAACTGTTTTTT.